The rows below give T cell receptor beta chains drawn from one sample of a study of OX40 agonist ivuxolimab in advanced cancers. Data came from immunoSEQ multiplex PCR; TCRdb stores just in-frame clones and leaves some out. The profile covers about 98,000 clones, with around 85% appearing a single time and over 0.4% taken by the ten largest. The sample consisted of CD4+ or CD8+ T cells sorted from blood, taken in a trial of the OX40 agonist ivuxolimab. These receptors all stem from an adult with an advanced solid tumor such as melanoma, head and neck, liver or kidney cancer. The CDR3 runs from the conserved cysteine through the conserved F or W. D genes are given only for firm matches. Clone size is given for some rows only: seen once, a few or many times, or a class if the clone is expanded.

j_call clone_size d_call v_call cdr3_aa cdr3_nt
TRBJ2-1 . . TRBV6-1 CASLRSGSTPIEQFF TGTGCCAGCCTAAGATCTGGTTCGACCCCAATTGAGCAGTTCTTC
TRBJ1-2 . . TRBV5-4 CASSWDTQTDGYTF TGTGCCAGCAGCTGGGACACCCAAACAGATGGCTACACCTTC
TRBJ1-1 . . TRBV6-1 CASSNLMNTEAFF TGTGCCAGCAGCAATTTGATGAACACTGAAGCTTTCTTT
TRBJ2-1 few TRBD2 TRBV11-2 CASSLRLAAGMYEQFF TGTGCCAGCAGCCTGCGACTAGCGGCCGGTATGTATGAGCAGTTCTTC
TRBJ2-1 . . TRBV5-1 CASSTSGSYNEQFF TGCGCCAGCAGCACCTCCGGCTCCTACAATGAGCAGTTCTTC
TRBJ2-5 . . TRBV5-1 CASSLGGLSATQETQYF TGCGCCAGCAGCTTAGGGGGGTTATCCGCAACACAAGAGACCCAGTACTTC
TRBJ2-1 . . TRBV9 CASSVASGGANEQFF TGTGCCAGCAGCGTAGCTAGTGGGGGGGCAAATGAGCAGTTCTTC
TRBJ1-5 . . TRBV6-1 CASNPSISNQPQHF TGTGCCAGCAATCCTAGCATTAGCAATCAGCCCCAGCATTTT
TRBJ1-1 once . TRBV21-1 CATPTPSTEAFF TGTGCCACCCCCACCCCATCCACTGAAGCTTTCTTT
TRBJ1-1 once TRBD1 TRBV27 CASSRTGLMNTEAFF TGTGCCAGCTCACGGACAGGACTCATGAACACTGAAGCTTTCTTT
TRBJ1-6 . . TRBV4-2 CASSRGVSEGSPLHF TGTGCCAGCAGCCGCGGGGTGTCGGAAGGTTCACCCCTCCACTTT
TRBJ2-5 . . TRBV5-1 CASSHPEETQYF TGCGCCAGCAGTCATCCCGAAGAGACCCAGTACTTC
TRBJ2-7 . TRBD1 TRBV5-1 CASSSPGTGIPSYEQYF TGCGCCAGCAGCTCCCCCGGGACAGGGATCCCCTCCTACGAGCAGTACTTC